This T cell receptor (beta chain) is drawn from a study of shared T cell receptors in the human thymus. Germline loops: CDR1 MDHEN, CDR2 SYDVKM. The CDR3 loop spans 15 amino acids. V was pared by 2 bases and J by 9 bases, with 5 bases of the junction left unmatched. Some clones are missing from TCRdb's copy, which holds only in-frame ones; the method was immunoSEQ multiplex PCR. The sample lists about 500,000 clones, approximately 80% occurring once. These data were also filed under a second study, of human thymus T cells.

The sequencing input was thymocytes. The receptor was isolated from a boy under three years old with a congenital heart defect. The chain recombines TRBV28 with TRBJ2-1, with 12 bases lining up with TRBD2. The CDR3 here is CASSLRLAGVCEQFF. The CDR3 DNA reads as TGTGCCAGCAGTTTAAGACTAGCGGGAGTGTGTGAGCAGTTCTTC.